This T cell receptor (beta chain) was recorded in a study of blood T cell repertoires in COVID-19. Under the authors' procedure: Amplification of reference gene primers was used by the study to estimate nucleated cell counts. Measured with immunoSEQ multiplex PCR; TCRdb has only the in-frame clones, and not every one. The V and J calls and clone size were taken over from that table, and D and trimming were inferred from the DNA. Among hundreds of thousands of clones, roughly 86% were seen once, and the ten largest hold about 2.2%. This clone was seen once. V was shortened by 3 bases and J by 0 bases, with 5 bases between the two germline ends. The CDR3 contains 13 residues. Germline V lookup: CDR1 MNHEY, CDR2 SVGAGI.

The sequenced sample was peripheral blood. The chain carries TRBV6-5 and TRBJ1-1; no definite D call. This clonotype was obtained from a woman aged 25 to 39 who had recovered from COVID-19. CDR3: CASSYNMNTEAFF. DNA for the CDR3: TGTGCCAGCAGTTATAACATGAACACTGAAGCTTTCTTT.